The sequence of this TCR beta chain was determined in a study of blood T cell repertoires in COVID-19. Study-wide background: Sites in the United States, Italy and Spain provided acute and convalescent COVID-19 samples.

Here immunoSEQ multiplex PCR was the method, and the copy in TCRdb shows in-frame clones only, minus some. The sample yields about 68,000 clones, 70% to 90% seen once. CDR3 size: 14 residues. Trimming removed 10 bases from V and 0 bases from J, with 13 bases in between. Germline V gene lookup returns CDR1 MDHEN and CDR2 SYDVKM. The TCR was taken from a woman in her forties or fifties with COVID-19, enrolled during active disease. The chain uses TRBV28 and TRBJ2-1, with a weak D call TRBD2 (5 bases). The sample comprised peripheral blood. In DNA, the CDR3 is TGTGCCATTTCCACGGGATACTCCTACAATGAGCAGTTCTTC. Protein: CAISTGYSYNEQFF. Full variable domain (remainder filled in from reference TRBV28 and TRBJ2-1): DVKVTQSSRYLVKRTGEKVFLECVQDMDHENMFWYRQDPGLGLRLIYFSYDVKMKEKGDIPEGYSVSREKKERFSLILESASTNQTSMYLCAISTGYSYNEQFFGPGTRLTVL.